These 32 T cell receptor beta chains came from one sample sequenced in a study of T cell responses to AZD1222 COVID-19 vaccine. Clones were read by immunoSEQ multiplex PCR, and TCRdb kept only the in-frame ones, dropping some. The data hold some 150,000 clones, with over 75% observed a single time. Sequenced material: peripheral blood, taken on day 0 of AZD1222 vaccination. The receptors were gathered from an adult in good health.

The chain is built from TRBV24-1 and TRBJ2-5; 9 positions agree with TRBD2. Germline CDR1 and CDR2: KGHDR and SFDVKD. This CDR3 region has 15 residues. V was pared by 4 bases and J by 4 bases, with 6 bases of the junction left unmatched. The CDR3 DNA reads TGTGCCACCAGTGAACCGGGACTAGCCGGAGAGACCCAGTACTTC. The encoded protein is CATSEPGLAGETQYF.

J is TRBJ2-7 and V is TRBV28; 11 positions match TRBD2. The V segment lost 10 bases and the J segment 0 bases; nucleotides outside the gene matches: 5. CDR1 is MDHEN, CDR2 SYDVKM, per germline. This CDR3 spans 14 amino acids. The CDR3, as DNA: TGTGCCACCCTACTAGCGGGGGACTCCTACGAGCAGTACTTC. Translating gives CATLLAGDSYEQYF. The variable domain in full, completed from reference TRBV28 and TRBJ2-7, reads DVKVTQSSRYLVKRTGEKVFLECVQDMDHENMFWYRQDPGLGLRLIYFSYDVKMKEKGDIPEGYSVSREKKERFSLILESASTNQTSMYLCATLLAGDSYEQYFGPGTRLTVT.

The rearrangement joins TRBV27 to TRBJ2-1; TRBD1 aligns across 9 bases. CDR1 is MNHEY, CDR2 SMNVEV, per germline (reference sequence). The CDR3 spans 14 residues. Trimming removed 5 bases from V and 4 bases from J; junction bases left unmatched: 3. This CDR3 is CASSLQGAYNEQFF. DNA for the CDR3: TGTGCCAGCAGTCTACAGGGGGCTTACAATGAGCAGTTCTTC.

DNA for the CDR3: TGTGCCAGCAGTGAATCGTTTGGAAACACCATATATTTT. Its protein product is CASSESFGNTIYF. V and J are TRBV2 and TRBJ1-3; D gene uncertain. Germline CDR1 and CDR2: SNHLY and FYNNEI. The V end was cut by 2 bases, the J end by 3 bases, with 5 bases between. This CDR3 is built from 13 residues.

This clone is a singleton in its sample. The chain has TRBV14 and TRBJ2-7; tentatively, D is TRBD1 (6 bases). CDR3 length: 13 amino acids. V lost 4 bases and J 2 bases, leaving 9 bases between the germline ends. Looked up from germline, CDR1 is SGHDN and CDR2 is FVKESK. This CDR3 reads CASSRDITYEQYF. As DNA, the CDR3 is TGTGCCAGCAGCCGGGACATTACCTACGAGCAGTACTTC.

The J gene is TRBJ1-3, the V gene TRBV12-3 or TRBV12-4; D gene uncertain. Trimming removed 3 bases from V and 5 bases from J, with 8 bases in between. CDR3 length: 13 amino acids. CDR3 in amino acids: CASSLTRRNTIYF. The CDR3, as DNA: TGTGCCAGCAGTTTGACAAGAAGAAACACCATATATTTT.

This chain joins TRBV12-3 or TRBV12-4 and TRBJ1-2; D uncertain. Trimming cost V 6 bases and J 3 bases, with 5 bases left between them. The CDR3 loop spans 11 amino acids. The CDR3 reads CASSRDYGYTF. In DNA form, the CDR3 reads TGTGCCAGCAGCCGCGACTATGGCTACACCTTC.

The gene calls are TRBV5-6 and TRBJ2-7; D might be TRBD2 (6 bases). V was cut by 0 bases and J by 0 bases, with 13 bases left in between. This CDR3 comprises 16 residues. In germline, CDR1 is SGHDT, CDR2 YYEEEE. CDR3 DNA sequence: TGTGCCAGCAGCTTGGAGGGACTGCTTGCCTCCTACGAGCAGTACTTC. This sequence encodes CASSLEGLLASYEQYF.

V and J are TRBV28 and TRBJ1-2; 7 nucleotides align to TRBD1. Germline V lookup: CDR1 MDHEN, CDR2 SYDVKM. The CDR3 has 15 residues. Losses at the gene ends were 6 bases for V and 8 bases for J; bases not matched to a gene: 15. Written as DNA, the CDR3 is TGTGCCAGCAGCCGAGATCAGGGGGGCGCGAGGGGCTACACCTTC. Translated, it gives CASSRDQGGARGYTF.

The genes are TRBV4-1 and TRBJ1-1, with TRBD1 matching 7 bases. Germline V lookup: CDR1 MGHRA, CDR2 YSYEKL. The CDR3 is 15 amino acids. Losses at the gene ends were 1 base for V and 1 base for J; bases not matched to a gene: 3. CDR3 nucleotide sequence: TGCGCCAGCAGCCAAGTAAGGGGGCCGAACACTGAAGCTTTCTTT. Translation: CASSQVRGPNTEAFF.

The V call is TRBV10-3, the J call TRBJ1-6, with 8 bases that match TRBD1. The V gene's germline CDR1 is ENHRY and CDR2 SYGVKD. There are 17 residues in the CDR3. The ends lost 6 bases at V and 0 bases at J; junction bases unmatched: 7. This chain's CDR3 is CAISQGAISSYNSPLHF. CDR3 in DNA: TGTGCCATCAGCCAGGGGGCAATAAGCTCCTATAATTCACCCCTCCACTTT.

The rearrangement uses TRBV20-1 and TRBJ2-1, with TRBD2 matching over 10 bases. Germline V gives CDR1 DFQATT, CDR2 SNEGSKA (reference sequence). This CDR3 comprises 16 residues. With 3 bases clipped from V and 4 bases from J, the junction kept 9 bases outside the gene matches. The CDR3 spells CSASTPTSGTYNEQFF. CDR3 bases: TGCAGTGCTAGTACCCCTACTAGCGGGACTTACAATGAGCAGTTCTTC.

In the case of this clone: The identical CDR3 is also encoded by other nucleotide sequences in the sample. This rearrangement joins TRBV10-3 to TRBJ1-5; 8 nucleotides match TRBD1. Germline CDR1 ENHRY, CDR2 SYGVKD. There are 13 residues in the CDR3. V lost 6 bases to trimming and J lost 7 bases; unmatched junction nucleotides: 5. Written as DNA, the CDR3 is TGTGCCATCAGCCAGGGGGCAGGACAGCCCCAGCATTTT. Translated, it gives CAISQGAGQPQHF.

The chain uses TRBV6-4 and TRBJ1-5; D ambiguous. Germline assignment: CDR1 MRHNA and CDR2 SNTAGT. There are 14 residues in the CDR3. Trimming pared 3 bases from V and 2 bases from J, leaving 8 bases between. Written as DNA, the CDR3 is TGTGCCAGCAGTGATAGGCCAGGCAATCAGCCCCAGCATTTT. It yields the protein CASSDRPGNQPQHF.

The chain recombines TRBV29-1 with TRBJ1-1, with a weak D call TRBD1 (6 bases). Germline V gene lookup returns CDR1 SQVTM and CDR2 ANQGSEA. The CDR3 extends over 13 amino acids. The V end lost 7 bases, the J end lost 1 base, and 13 bases lay between the germline ends. The chain's CDR3 is CSGGQIRNTEAFF. DNA of the CDR3: TGCAGCGGTGGACAGATTAGGAACACTGAAGCTTTCTTT.

The chain employs TRBV28 and TRBJ1-5, with D possibly TRBD1 on 5 matching bases. Germline V gene sequence: CDR1 MDHEN, CDR2 SYDVKM. The CDR3 length is 16 residues. Trimming pared 3 bases from V and 0 bases from J, leaving 12 bases between. The CDR3: CASSLAQGVSNQPQHF. DNA of the CDR3: TGTGCCAGCAGTTTGGCCCAAGGGGTTAGCAATCAGCCCCAGCATTTT.

V and J are TRBV3-1 (or the pseudogene TRBV3-2) and TRBJ2-5; possibly TRBD1 or TRBD2 for D (5 bases each). CDR1 and CDR2 (germline): LGHDT, YNNKEL (reference sequence). V was trimmed by 1 base and J by 1 base, leaving 16 bases between them. The CDR3 loop spans 17 amino acids. The CDR3 is CASSQAAGTSGQETQYF. In DNA, the CDR3 is TGTGCCAGCAGCCAAGCGGCTGGGACGAGCGGCCAAGAGACCCAGTACTTC.

The chain recombines TRBV7-6 with TRBJ1-1; D is undetermined. The length of the CDR3 is 13 residues. V was trimmed by 1 base and J by 8 bases, leaving 11 bases between them. CDR1 and CDR2 from the germline V gene are SGHVS and FNYEAQ. The CDR3 protein is CASSLESGTEAFF. CDR3 nucleotide sequence: TGTGCCAGCAGCTTAGAGTCAGGCACAGAAGCTTTCTTT.

The chain couples TRBV7-2 to TRBJ1-6; a weak D match, TRBD1 (5 bases). V lost 1 base to trimming and J lost 4 bases, with 8 bases between them. The germline V gene encodes CDR1 SGHTA and CDR2 FQGNSA. The CDR3 has 15 amino acids. CDR3 loop: CASSLGAGYNSPLHF. The CDR3 DNA reads TGTGCCAGCAGCTTAGGGGCAGGGTATAATTCACCCCTCCACTTT.

This chain connects TRBV7-2 to TRBJ1-4; D not certain. The CDR3 contains 18 residues. With 1 base removed from V and 0 bases from J, the gap between germline ends came to 15 bases. Looked up from germline, CDR1 is SGHTA and CDR2 is FQGNSA. The CDR3 DNA reads TGTGCCAGCAGCTTAGTCGAGCCGGGCTCCACAACTAATGAAAAACTGTTTTTT. Translated: CASSLVEPGSTTNEKLFF.

J is TRBJ1-5 and V is TRBV6-5; 10 nucleotides match TRBD1. Trimming at V came to 3 bases and at J to 6 bases, leaving 5 bases not matched to a gene. The CDR3 covers 15 residues. The germline V gene has CDR1 MNHEY and CDR2 SVGAGI. The DNA of the CDR3 is TGTGCCAGCAGTTATCTTCGACAGGGGGCTCAGCCCCAGCATTTT. It translates to CASSYLRQGAQPQHF.

The rearrangement uses TRBV24-1 and TRBJ2-1, with D possibly TRBD1 on 6 matching bases. Trimming stripped 5 bases from V and 2 bases from J, with 6 bases between. This CDR3 has 13 amino acids. Germline V gene sequence: CDR1 KGHDR, CDR2 SFDVKD. For the CDR3, the DNA is TGTGCCACCAGTGGGACAGCCTACAATGAGCAGTTCTTC. Residues: CATSGTAYNEQFF.

The chain joins TRBV7-3 to TRBJ2-1, with TRBD1 identical over 8 bases. J was trimmed by 5 bases and V by 0 bases; bases with no gene match: 3. Germline-derived CDR1 and CDR2 are SGHTA and FQGTGA. This CDR3 has 15 amino acids. In nucleotides, the CDR3 is TGTGCCAGCAGCTTAACCCGACAGGGGAACAATGAGCAGTTCTTC. It specifies CASSLTRQGNNEQFF. The full variable domain, rest sourced from reference TRBV7-3 and TRBJ2-1, is GAGVSQTPSNKVTEKGKYVELRCDPISGHTALYWYRQSLGQGPEFLIYFQGTGAADDSGLPNDRFFAVRPEGSVSTLKIQRTERGDSAVYLCASSLTRQGNNEQFFGPGTRLTVL.

The V gene is TRBV5-4, the J gene TRBJ2-1, with 13 bases that match TRBD2. The V and J ends lost 3 bases and 8 bases, in that order; junction bases with no gene match: 5. The germline V gene encodes CDR1 SGHNT and CDR2 YYREEE (reference sequence). The CDR3 is 15 residues long. CDR3: CASSSLAGGLHEQFF. In DNA form, the CDR3 reads TGTGCCAGCAGCTCACTAGCGGGAGGGCTACATGAGCAGTTCTTC.

J is TRBJ1-2 and V is TRBV6-5, with 7 bases identical to TRBD1. Per the germline V gene, CDR1 is MNHEY and CDR2 is SVGAGI. This CDR3 comprises 15 residues. Germline trimming cut 4 bases from V and 4 bases from J; bases unmatched to any gene: 9. The CDR3: CASSFDRVKPYGYTF. The CDR3 DNA is TGTGCCAGCAGTTTCGACAGGGTTAAACCCTATGGCTACACCTTC.

The chain joins TRBV14 to TRBJ1-4; D perhaps matches TRBD1 (5 bases). Trimming cost V 2 bases and J 7 bases, with 17 bases left between them. CDR1 SGHDN and CDR2 FVKESK come from the germline V gene. The CDR3 runs 16 residues. CDR3 amino acids: CASSQFSRIGGEKLFF. The CDR3 bases are TGTGCCAGCAGCCAATTTTCGAGAATCGGGGGTGAAAAACTGTTTTTT.

The rearrangement links TRBV19 to TRBJ2-7; 11 nucleotides agree with TRBD1. V was pared by 3 bases and J by 4 bases, with 5 bases of the junction left unmatched. The germline V gene has CDR1 LNHDA and CDR2 SQIVND (reference sequence). The CDR3 spans 15 residues. Here the CDR3 reads CASSINWDRGYEQYF. The CDR3 DNA follows: TGTGCCAGTAGTATTAACTGGGACAGGGGGTACGAGCAGTACTTC.

This sequence joins TRBV9 and TRBJ2-1; D remains ambiguous. CDR1 is SGDLS, CDR2 YYNGEE, per germline. V was pared by 4 bases and J by 4 bases, with 18 bases between. This CDR3 spans 16 amino acids. CDR3 protein: CASSYIAGEDYNEQFF. CDR3 bases: TGTGCCAGCAGCTACATAGCTGGAGAAGATTACAATGAGCAGTTCTTC.

The genes are TRBV27 and TRBJ2-4, with D possibly TRBD2 on 6 matching bases. Germline V gene data show CDR1 as MNHEY and CDR2 as SMNVEV (reference sequence). The CDR3 is 15 amino acids. Trimming stripped 5 bases from V and 0 bases from J, with 11 bases between. The CDR3 loop is CASSSTGLAKNIQYF. The CDR3 DNA reads as TGTGCCAGCAGTAGCACGGGACTAGCCAAAAACATTCAGTACTTC.

This clone was seen a handful of times. V gene TRBV5-6 combines with J gene TRBJ2-7, with D maybe TRBD1 (6 bases). The CDR3 is 12 amino acids. Germline CDR1 SGHDT, CDR2 YYEEEE. V was cut by 4 bases and J by 6 bases, with 11 bases left in between. The CDR3 region is CASSPNRAEQYF. The CDR3 DNA is TGTGCCAGCAGCCCGAACAGGGCCGAGCAGTACTTC.

This chain joins TRBV28 and TRBJ2-7; 12 bases are shared with TRBD2. The CDR3 extends over 15 amino acids. The V segment lost 0 bases and the J segment 3 bases; nucleotides outside the gene matches: 0. In germline, CDR1 is MDHEN, CDR2 SYDVKM. CDR3 in amino acids: CASSLWTSGGYEQYF. The CDR3 DNA reads as TGTGCCAGCAGTTTATGGACTAGCGGGGGCTACGAGCAGTACTTC.

The chain uses TRBV19 and TRBJ2-7, with 8 nucleotides matching TRBD1. Germline V lookup: CDR1 LNHDA, CDR2 SQIVND (reference sequence). The CDR3 has 15 residues. With 5 bases clipped from V and 3 bases from J, the junction kept 9 bases outside the gene matches. The DNA for the CDR3 is TGTGCCAGTAGTGTCCGGGGACAGGCGAACTACGAGCAGTACTTC. Amino acid sequence: CASSVRGQANYEQYF.